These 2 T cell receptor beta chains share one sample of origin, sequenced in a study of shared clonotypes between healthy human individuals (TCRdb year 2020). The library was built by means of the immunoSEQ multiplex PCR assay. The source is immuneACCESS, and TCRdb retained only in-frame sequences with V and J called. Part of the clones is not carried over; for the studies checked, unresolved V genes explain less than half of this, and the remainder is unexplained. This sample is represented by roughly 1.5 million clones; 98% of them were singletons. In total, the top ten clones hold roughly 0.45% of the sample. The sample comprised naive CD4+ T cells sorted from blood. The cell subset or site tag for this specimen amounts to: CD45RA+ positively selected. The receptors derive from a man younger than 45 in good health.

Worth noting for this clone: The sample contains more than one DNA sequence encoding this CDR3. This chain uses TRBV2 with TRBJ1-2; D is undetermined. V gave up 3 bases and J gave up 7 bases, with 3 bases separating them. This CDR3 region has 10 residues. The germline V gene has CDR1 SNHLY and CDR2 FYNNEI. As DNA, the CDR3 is TGTGCCAGCAGTGAGGGTGGCTACACCTTC. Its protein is CASSEGGYTF. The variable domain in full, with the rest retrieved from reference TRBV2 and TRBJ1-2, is EPEVTQTPSHQVTQMGQEVILRCVPISNHLYFYWYRQILGQKVEFLVSFYNNEISEKSEIFDDQFSVERPDGSNFTLKIRSTKLEDSAMYFCASSEGGYTFGSGTRLTVV.

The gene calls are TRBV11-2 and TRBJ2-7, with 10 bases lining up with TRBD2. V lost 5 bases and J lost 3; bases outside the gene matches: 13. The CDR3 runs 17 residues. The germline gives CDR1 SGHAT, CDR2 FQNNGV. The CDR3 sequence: CASSPSLGGLAVYEQYF. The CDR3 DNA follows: TGTGCCAGCAGCCCCTCCTTAGGCGGACTAGCGGTCTACGAGCAGTACTTC.